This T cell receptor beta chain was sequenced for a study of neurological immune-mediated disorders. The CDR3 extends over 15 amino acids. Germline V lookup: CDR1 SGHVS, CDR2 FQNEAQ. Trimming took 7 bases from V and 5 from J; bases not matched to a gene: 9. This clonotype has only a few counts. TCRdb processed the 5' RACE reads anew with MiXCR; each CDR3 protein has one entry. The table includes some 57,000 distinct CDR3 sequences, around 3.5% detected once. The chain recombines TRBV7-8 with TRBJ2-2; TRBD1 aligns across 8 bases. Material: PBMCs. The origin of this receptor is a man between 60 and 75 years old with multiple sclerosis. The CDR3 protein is CASITGTGETGELFF. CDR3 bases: TGTGCCAGCATCACCGGGACAGGAGAAACCGGGGAGCTGTTTTTT.